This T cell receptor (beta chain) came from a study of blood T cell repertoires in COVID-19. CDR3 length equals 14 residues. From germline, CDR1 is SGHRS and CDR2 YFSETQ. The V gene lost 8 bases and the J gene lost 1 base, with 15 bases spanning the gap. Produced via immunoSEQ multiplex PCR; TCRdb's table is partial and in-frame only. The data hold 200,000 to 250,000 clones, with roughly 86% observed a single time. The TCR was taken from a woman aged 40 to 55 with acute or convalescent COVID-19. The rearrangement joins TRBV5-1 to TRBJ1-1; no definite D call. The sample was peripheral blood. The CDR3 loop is CASVEIPGNTEAFF. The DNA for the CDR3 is TGCGCCAGTGTAGAGATTCCAGGGAACACTGAAGCTTTCTTT. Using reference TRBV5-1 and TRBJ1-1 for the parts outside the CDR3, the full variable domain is KAGVTQTPRYLIKTRGQQVTLSCSPISGHRSVSWYQQTPGQGLQFLFEYFSETQRNKGNFPGRFSGRQFSNSRSEMNVSTLELGDSALYLCASVEIPGNTEAFFGQGTRLTVV.